Presented here are 9 T cell receptor beta chains from one specimen sequenced in a study of molecular identifiers for immune sequencing clone quantification. TCRdb itself ran the PCR reads through MiXCR, one entry per CDR3 protein. The data show about half a million distinct CDR3 sequences, with 25% seen just once and under 0.8% held by the top ten. Specimen: naive CD8+ T cells from blood, with Jurkat cell RNA spiked in. Subset noted: FACS-sorted CD8+CD4-CCR7+CD45RA+ naive T cells. These receptors all come from a human donor in good health. Some libraries in this study had Jurkat cell RNA spiked in.

This clonotype was seen only a few times. The J gene is TRBJ2-7, the V gene TRBV6-2 or TRBV6-3, with 11 bases that match TRBD1. J gave up 6 bases and V 2 bases, and 3 bases lay outside the gene matches. The CDR3 runs to 14 residues. The germline V gene encodes CDR1 MNHEY and CDR2 SVGEGT. The CDR3, as DNA: TGTGCCAGCAGTTACAGGGACAGGGGGATCGAGCAGTACTTC. This gives the protein CASSYRDRGIEQYF.

The chain combines TRBV29-1 with TRBJ2-1; D might be TRBD2 (5 bases). Trimming removed 4 bases at V and 0 bases at J, with 7 bases between. CDR3 length: 13 amino acids. The germline CDR1 and CDR2 sequences are SQVTM and ANQGSEA. In DNA form, the CDR3 reads TGCAGCGTTGTAGGAGGCTCCTACAATGAGCAGTTCTTC. Residues: CSVVGGSYNEQFF.

This clonotype occurred a few times. The chain joins TRBV20-1 to TRBJ2-7; unclear D gene. Per the germline V gene, CDR1 is DFQATT and CDR2 is SNEGSKA (reference sequence). The CDR3 runs to 13 residues. V was cut by 0 bases and J by 3 bases, with 9 bases left in between. The CDR3 spells CSAREPSYYEQYF. The CDR3 coding sequence is TGCAGTGCTAGAGAACCCTCTTACTACGAGCAGTACTTC.

This clonotype was picked up many times. V gene TRBV29-1 combines with J gene TRBJ2-3; D not resolved. Germline assignment: CDR1 SQVTM and CDR2 ANQGSEA. The CDR3 sequence is 10 residues long. V lost 6 bases to trimming and J lost 6 bases, with 7 bases between them. CDR3 sequence reads: CSVWADTQYF. CDR3 bases: TGCAGCGTCTGGGCGGATACGCAGTATTTT.

This clonotype has at least ten counts. The chain carries TRBV7-9 and TRBJ2-3; 13 positions agree with TRBD2. V lost 5 bases to trimming and J lost 4 bases; unmatched junction nucleotides: 6. The CDR3 has 16 residues. Per the germline V gene, CDR1 is SEHNR and CDR2 is FQNEAQ (reference sequence). The DNA for the CDR3 is TGTGCCAGCAGCACCGGACTAGCGGGAGTCGCAGATACGCAGTATTTT. Translation gives CASSTGLAGVADTQYF.

CDR3 loop: CASRGGGMNTEAFF. The CDR3 DNA follows: TGTGCCAGCAGGGGGGGAGGGATGAACACTGAAGCTTTCTTT. The chain recombines TRBV5-6 with TRBJ1-1, with D perhaps TRBD1 (5 bases). The CDR3 has 14 residues. Germline-derived CDR1 and CDR2 are SGHDT and YYEEEE. V was pared by 5 bases and J by 0 bases, with 11 bases between.

CDR3 amino acids: CASSPRTSGGYNEQFF. CDR3 nucleotides: TGTGCCAGCAGCCCCCGGACTAGCGGGGGGTACAATGAGCAGTTCTTC. The J gene is TRBJ2-1, the V gene TRBV11-2; 14 bases map to TRBD2. This CDR3 is built from 16 residues. V trimming: 5 bases; J trimming: 4 bases; junction bases outside the gene matches: 4. Germline assignment: CDR1 SGHAT and CDR2 FQNNGV.

As concerns this clonotype: A single base separates this from a much larger clone, so it may be a read error. Here the CDR3 reads CASSFRQGLMAGGQYF. The DNA for the CDR3 is TGTGCCAGCAGCTTTAGACAGGGACTAATGGCGGGGGGGCAGTACTTC. The chain is built from TRBV14 and TRBJ2-7; tentatively, D is TRBD2 (8 bases). The germline V gene encodes CDR1 SGHDN and CDR2 FVKESK. Trimming shortened V by 5 bases and J by 9 bases, and 26 bases separated the two germline ends. The CDR3 spans 16 residues. The variable domain in full, with the rest retrieved from reference TRBV14 and TRBJ2-7, is EAGVTQFPSHSVIEKGQTVTLRCDPISGHDNLYWYRRVMGKEIKFLLHFVKESKQDESGMPNNRFLAERTGGTYSTLKVQPAELEDSGVYFCASSFRQGLMAGGQYFGPGTRLTVT.

The J gene is TRBJ2-2, the V gene TRBV6-2 or TRBV6-3; TRBD1 aligns across 7 bases. Germline CDR1 reads MNHEY; CDR2 reads SVGEGT. V gave up 7 bases and J gave up 6 bases; unmatched junction bases: 11. The CDR3 is 15 residues long. As DNA, the CDR3 is TGTGCCAGCACCCTCGACAGGGCGGGCGCCGGGGAGCTGTTTTTT. This gives the protein CASTLDRAGAGELFF.